A single sample is the source of the 6 T cell receptor beta chains below, sequenced in a study of blood T cells in healthy people across ages. Primers used in a second PCR of about 7 to 12 cycles were a sample-barcoded 5' primer and a J-beta primer mix. TCRdb independently ran MiXCR on the 5' RACE reads; one entry per CDR3 protein. The table shows hundreds of thousands of distinct CDR3 sequences, with roughly half occurring only once. Sequenced material: blood. The source of these receptors is a woman aged 80 or older in good health.

This clonotype has more than one count but fewer than ten. This chain links TRBV12-3 or TRBV12-4 with TRBJ2-1; D uncertain. This CDR3 has 12 residues. Trimming shortened V by 6 bases and J by 6 bases, and 9 bases separated the two germline ends. In DNA, the CDR3 is TGTGCCAGCAGGCAAAATAGCAATGAGCAGTTCTTC. This translates into CASRQNSNEQFF.

This clonotype came up once. The chain links TRBV5-1 to TRBJ2-3, with 8 bases matching TRBD2. Germline CDR1 SGHRS, CDR2 YFSETQ. This CDR3 comprises 14 residues. The V gene end was trimmed by 7 bases and the J gene end by 1 base; junction bases not matched to a gene: 5. CDR3 in amino acids: CASRSGGRTDTQYF. The CDR3 nucleotides are TGCGCCAGCCGAAGCGGGGGACGCACAGATACGCAGTATTTT.

This clonotype has just one count. The chain employs TRBV12-3 or TRBV12-4 and TRBJ1-6; TRBD1 might be the D (5 bases). The CDR3 consists of 14 residues. V was shortened by 7 bases and J by 6 bases, with 13 bases between the two germline ends. CDR3 in DNA: TGTGCCAGCATTTTTCGACAGCTTAATTCACCCCTCCACTTT. This translates into CASIFRQLNSPLHF.

Notes on this clonotype: A much larger clone lies a single base off, so this may be a read error. This chain joins TRBV10-3 and TRBJ2-7; TRBD2 is a possible D gene (6 bases). The CDR3 length is 16 residues. Germline-derived CDR1 and CDR2 are ENHRY and SYGVKD. V shed 3 bases and J shed 1 base, with 16 bases lying between them. CDR3 residues: CAISDLATVFSYEQYF. The CDR3 bases are TGTGCCATCAGTGACCTAGCGACAGTTTTTTCCTACGAGCAGTACTTC.

V is TRBV6-1 and J is TRBJ2-7; no clear D. This CDR3 comprises 14 residues. Germline-derived CDR1 and CDR2 are MNHNS and SASEGT. V was pared by 0 bases and J by 2 bases, with 8 bases between. CDR3 coding DNA: TGTGCCAGCAGTGAAGCAGTTTGGGCCTACGAGCAGTACTTC. Its protein is CASSEAVWAYEQYF.

The chain is built from TRBV5-1 and TRBJ2-5; the match to TRBD2 covers 7 bases. J lost 2 bases, V lost 5 bases, and 9 bases had no gene match. The CDR3 length is 15 residues. Per germline, CDR1 SGHRS and CDR2 YFSETQ. CDR3 DNA: TGCGCCAGCAGGAGAGGGCTAGCGGTACAAGAGACCCAGTACTTC. Translated: CASRRGLAVQETQYF.